Listed below are T cell receptor beta chains from one sample, sequenced in a study of radiation and T cells in renal cell carcinoma. Profiling relied on immunoSEQ multiplex PCR, and the TCRdb table lists in-frame clones only, not all of them. This repertoire shows tens of thousands of clones, over 70% found once; its top ten account for 7.3%. The source was blood, collected from a patient whose treatment included radiotherapy and nephrectomy. The origin of the receptors is a man between 60 and 70 years old with renal cell carcinoma. Each CDR3 is given with its conserved first and last residue. The D gene is left open where the match is weak. Expanded clones are given a class, and other clones once, few, many or no size at all.

TGTGCCAGCAGCTCCCGAACCGGTAACAAAAACACTGAAGCTTTCTTT | CASSSRTGNKNTEAFF | TRBJ1-1 | - | - | TRBV7-2
TGTGCCAACCAGCGCGGGGGGTCCTCCTACGAGCAGTACTTC | CANQRGGSSYEQYF | TRBJ2-7 | - | TRBD2 | TRBV2
TGCAGCGTTGAAGATAGAAGGGAGAAGAACGGGGAGCTGTTTTTT | CSVEDRREKNGELFF | TRBJ2-2 | once | - | TRBV29-1
TGCGCCAGCAGCTTGACCGGGCAACAAGAGACCCAGTACTTC | CASSLTGQQETQYF | TRBJ2-5 | - | - | TRBV5-1
TGTGCCAGCTCGTACACCGGGACAGGAGGGGGGATAGTTATGAACACTGAAGCTTTCTTT | CASSYTGTGGGIVMNTEAFF | TRBJ1-1 | - | TRBD1 | TRBV18
TGTGCCAGCAGCCAACGAGCCTACAATGAGCAGTTCTTC | CASSQRAYNEQFF | TRBJ2-1 | - | - | TRBV11-2
TGTGCCAGCAGTCGACTAGCTGCGACAGATACGCAGTATTTT | CASSRLAATDTQYF | TRBJ2-3 | - | TRBD2 | TRBV27
TGCGCCAGCAGCTCCTCCCTCGGACAAGTAGGGGAGGACTATGGCTACACCTTC | CASSSSLGQVGEDYGYTF | TRBJ1-2 | - | - | TRBV5-1
TGTGCCAGCACCCCTAGCGGGACTAGCACAGATACGCAGTATTTT | CASTPSGTSTDTQYF | TRBJ2-3 | medium-sized | TRBD2 | TRBV9
TGTGCCTGGAGTTTAGGATCTAGCACAGATACGCAGTATTTT | CAWSLGSSTDTQYF | TRBJ2-3 | - | - | TRBV30
TGTGCCAGCAGCCCGCGAAACAAGAACACTGAAGCTTTCTTT | CASSPRNKNTEAFF | TRBJ1-1 | - | - | TRBV9
TGCGCCAGCAGCCAAGGTAGGGGCTCCTACAATGAGCAGTTCTTC | CASSQGRGSYNEQFF | TRBJ2-1 | - | - | TRBV11-2
TGCAGCGTCGAAGGGACAGGGGGCTTTAACACTGAAGCTTTCTTT | CSVEGTGGFNTEAFF | TRBJ1-1 | - | TRBD1 | TRBV29-1
TGTGCCAGCAGCTTAGCGCAGCGCCAGACCGTGAATGAGCAGTTCTTC | CASSLAQRQTVNEQFF | TRBJ2-1 | - | - | TRBV7-2
TGTGCCTGGACACGGGTTGAGTACACCGGGGAGCTGTTTTTT | CAWTRVEYTGELFF | TRBJ2-2 | - | - | TRBV30
TGTGCCAGCAGCCCCTGGGACACCTCGAACACTGAAGCTTTCTTT | CASSPWDTSNTEAFF | TRBJ1-1 | - | - | TRBV7-2
TGTGCCAGCAGTCCGAACCCCAACCCTAGGTTTAGCACAGATACGCAGTATTTT | CASSPNPNPRFSTDTQYF | TRBJ2-3 | few | - | TRBV27
TGTGCCAGCTCACCACAACAGTCTGAGACCCAGTACTTC | CASSPQQSETQYF | TRBJ2-5 | - | - | TRBV18
TGTGCCAGCAGCCTCGGGACCGGAGCGGGAGACCGGGAGCAGTTCTTC | CASSLGTGAGDREQFF | TRBJ2-1 | - | TRBD2 | TRBV5-6
TGTGCCAGTAGGAACGTGGGGTCCGGGGAGACCCAGTACTTC | CASRNVGSGETQYF | TRBJ2-5 | - | - | TRBV19
TGTGCCAGCAGCTTCGGGGGCCGGGAGACCCAGTACTTC | CASSFGGRETQYF | TRBJ2-5 | - | - | TRBV5-5
TGTGCCTTGTCAAAACCCACATCTGGAAACACCATATATTTT | CALSKPTSGNTIYF | TRBJ1-3 | - | - | TRBV30
TGCAGCGTTGGGGAGGGGTTAGGGCGCGAAGCTTTCTTT | CSVGEGLGREAFF | TRBJ1-1 | - | - | TRBV29-1
TGTGCCAGCAGCTTAAGGGCGATCGAGGAAAAACTGTTTTTT | CASSLRAIEEKLFF | TRBJ1-4 | - | - | TRBV7-2
TGCGCCAGCAGCTTGGAAGGGGAGTGGGGCACAGATACGCAGTATTTT | CASSLEGEWGTDTQYF | TRBJ2-3 | once | - | TRBV5-1
TGTGCCAGTAGTCGGGGACAGCTACAAGAGACCCAGTACTTC | CASSRGQLQETQYF | TRBJ2-5 | - | TRBD1 | TRBV19
TGCGCCAGCAGCTTCGGGGGGCTAAATACGCAGTATTTT | CASSFGGLNTQYF | TRBJ2-3 | - | - | TRBV5-1
TGTGCCAGCACAGGGACAGATACGCAGTATTTT | CASTGTDTQYF | TRBJ2-3 | - | - | TRBV19
TGCGCCAGCAGCATAGGACTAGCGGGGTCCGACGAGCAGTACTTC | CASSIGLAGSDEQYF | TRBJ2-7 | - | TRBD2 | TRBV5-1
TGTGCCAGCAGCGGCCCGAATCAGCCCCAGCATTTT | CASSGPNQPQHF | TRBJ1-5 | - | - | TRBV6-5
TGTGCCAGCAGTGATCTAGCGGGAAGTAGGTACAATGAGCAGTTCTTC | CASSDLAGSRYNEQFF | TRBJ2-1 | - | TRBD2 | TRBV6-1
TGTGCCAGCAGCTTACGGACTAGCGGGGGTAGTGGAGATACGCAGTATTTT | CASSLRTSGGSGDTQYF | TRBJ2-3 | - | TRBD2 | TRBV9
TGTGCCATCGGGGATTCAACCGGGCAGGTCTATGGCTACACCTTC | CAIGDSTGQVYGYTF | TRBJ1-2 | - | - | TRBV10-3
TGTGCCAGCAGCTTAGCAATTAACACTGAAGCTTTCTTT | CASSLAINTEAFF | TRBJ1-1 | few | - | TRBV7-6
TGTGCCAGCTACAGTGGGACAGGGGACTACGAGCAGTACTTC | CASYSGTGDYEQYF | TRBJ2-7 | - | TRBD1 | TRBV7-9
TGTGCCAGCAGCCCAGGGGAAGCGGGAGGGCCGGGCACAGATACGCAGTATTTT | CASSPGEAGGPGTDTQYF | TRBJ2-3 | - | TRBD2 | TRBV7-6
TGTGCCAGCAGCCCCGGGGGGGGTAGGAGCCAGTACTTC | CASSPGGGRSQYF | TRBJ2-5 | - | TRBD2 | TRBV27
TGTGCCAGCTCAGCCGGGGGGGCGGGTTTCCTTGGCGAAAAACTGTTTTTT | CASSAGGAGFLGEKLFF | TRBJ1-4 | - | - | TRBV18